The rows below give T cell receptor beta chains drawn from one sample of a study of blood T cell repertoires in COVID-19. Sequenced by immunoSEQ multiplex PCR; TCRdb stores in-frame clones only, minus some. This sample has approximately 88,000 clones, with 65% to 80% found just once. The source material was peripheral blood. The receptor set was obtained from a human donor in a cohort sampled during active COVID-19. CDR3s include the opening cysteine and the closing phenylalanine or tryptophan. A D gene is named only where the DNA matches it firmly. Some rows have no size entry. The others give once, few or many, or a class for an expanded clone.

d_gene	v_gene	abundance	j_gene	CDR3aa	CDR3nt
.	TRBV5-5	few	TRBJ1-6	CASSLDLGGHNSPLHF	TGTGCCAGCAGCTTGGACTTAGGGGGACATAATTCACCCCTCCACTTT
.	TRBV7-3	.	TRBJ1-1	CASSPTGNTEAFF	TGTGCCAGCAGCCCCACAGGGAACACTGAAGCTTTCTTT
.	TRBV9	.	TRBJ2-5	CASSVDLFQETQYF	TGTGCCAGCAGCGTAGACCTATTCCAAGAGACCCAGTACTTC
.	TRBV30	.	TRBJ2-7	CAWSGPGEGRYF	TGTGCCTGGAGCGGGCCCGGGGAAGGCCGGTACTTC
TRBD2	TRBV11-2	.	TRBJ2-7	CASSLGTSGAYEQYF	TGTGCCAGCAGCTTAGGGACTAGTGGGGCCTACGAGCAGTACTTC
TRBD1	TRBV5-1	.	TRBJ2-7	CASSLGQGSSYEQYF	TGCGCCAGCAGCTTAGGACAGGGGTCTTCCTACGAGCAGTACTTC
TRBD2	TRBV2	few	TRBJ2-7	CATRLAGAATYEQYF	TGTGCCACCCGACTAGCGGGAGCCGCCACCTACGAGCAGTACTTC
.	TRBV15	.	TRBJ1-3	CATSRWGQSNTIYF	TGTGCCACCAGCAGGTGGGGGCAGAGTAACACCATATATTTT
.	TRBV4-2	few	TRBJ1-3	CASSQVALGGNTIYF	TGTGCCAGCAGCCAAGTGGCCCTCGGGGGAAACACCATATATTTT
.	TRBV27	once	TRBJ2-3	CASSPVGAGTQYF	TGTGCCAGCAGCCCAGTGGGAGCGGGTACGCAGTATTTT
TRBD1	TRBV24-1	.	TRBJ2-2	CATRGNARDRGLGTGELFF	TGTGCCACCAGGGGGAACGCCCGGGACAGGGGGCTGGGCACCGGGGAGCTGTTTTTT
TRBD2	TRBV19	.	TRBJ2-1	CASSIGGTSGRDEQFF	TGTGCCAGTAGTATAGGGGGGACTAGCGGGAGGGATGAGCAGTTCTTC
.	TRBV5-6	.	TRBJ2-2	CASSLSGPGELFF	TGTGCCAGCAGCTTGTCAGGGCCCGGGGAGCTGTTTTTT
TRBD1	TRBV28	.	TRBJ2-3	CASSLDRGYGTDTQYF	TGTGCCAGCAGTTTGGACAGGGGTTACGGCACAGATACGCAGTATTTT
.	TRBV28	.	TRBJ1-1	CASRDTGGLNTEAFF	TGTGCCAGCCGGGACACTGGGGGTCTGAACACTGAAGCTTTCTTT
TRBD2	TRBV13	.	TRBJ2-1	CASSSLLAGVREQFF	TGTGCCAGCAGCTCCCTACTAGCGGGAGTAAGGGAGCAGTTCTTC
TRBD2	TRBV9	few	TRBJ2-2	CASSVETGLAGLGELFF	TGTGCCAGCAGCGTAGAAACGGGACTAGCGGGTCTGGGGGAGCTGTTTTTT
.	TRBV24-1	.	TRBJ1-3	CATSDPGQGNTIYF	TGTGCCACCAGTGATCCTGGACAGGGAAACACCATATATTTT
TRBD2	TRBV6-2/TRBV6-3	.	TRBJ2-1	CASSSRRGDYNEQFF	TGTGCCAGCAGTTCGCGGCGGGGGGATTACAATGAGCAGTTCTTC
TRBD2	TRBV7-3	.	TRBJ2-1	CASSLRGGSNEQFF	TGTGCCAGCAGCTTAAGGGGCGGGAGCAATGAGCAGTTCTTC
.	TRBV12-3/TRBV12-4	.	TRBJ1-6	CASSYLAQLLHF	TGTGCCAGCAGCTACCTCGCCCAACTCCTCCACTTT
TRBD2	TRBV7-6	.	TRBJ2-7	CASSPRLADSGEQYF	TGTGCCAGCAGCCCCCGACTAGCTGACTCTGGGGAGCAGTACTTC
.	TRBV10-3	.	TRBJ2-7	CAISESQYEQYF	TGTGCCATCAGTGAGTCCCAGTACGAGCAGTACTTC
TRBD2	TRBV7-7	.	TRBJ2-2	CASSTGTSGLRVEELFF	TGTGCTAGCAGCACTGGGACTAGCGGACTCCGTGTTGAAGAGCTGTTTTTT
.	TRBV24-1	.	TRBJ1-2	CATSDLPGGGYTF	TGTGCCACCAGTGATTTGCCGGGGGGAGGCTACACCTTC
TRBD1	TRBV19	once	TRBJ2-2	CANLPGQGVPGELFF	TGTGCCAACCTACCGGGACAGGGGGTACCCGGGGAGCTGTTTTTT
.	TRBV7-8	.	TRBJ2-1	CASSLGSAQTYNEQFF	TGTGCCAGCAGCTTAGGTTCAGCGCAAACTTACAATGAGCAGTTCTTC
.	TRBV19	.	TRBJ2-5	CASSPWGRQETQYF	TGTGCCAGTAGTCCCTGGGGGCGGCAAGAGACCCAGTACTTC
.	TRBV5-1	.	TRBJ2-1	CASSPDWHYNEQFF	TGCGCCAGCAGCCCGGACTGGCACTACAATGAGCAGTTCTTC
.	TRBV2	.	TRBJ2-7	CASSYATSYEQYF	TGTGCCAGCAGTTATGCTACGTCCTACGAGCAGTACTTC
TRBD1	TRBV28	.	TRBJ1-1	CATDRGASRTEAFF	TGTGCCACCGACAGGGGGGCGAGTCGCACTGAAGCTTTCTTT
TRBD2	TRBV13	.	TRBJ2-3	CASSPLVASGRALTDTQYF	TGTGCCAGCAGCCCATTAGTGGCTAGCGGGAGGGCCCTCACAGATACGCAGTATTTT